The following is a TCR beta chain sequence with its context. The sample belongs to a study of OX40 agonist ivuxolimab in advanced cancers. Overall study: A male proportion of 82.7% was recorded, with mean age approximately 60 years and range roughly 23 to 79.

TCRdb's table, derived via immunoSEQ multiplex PCR, lists solely in-frame clones and lacks some. The data hold roughly 60,000 clones, with 70% to 90% observed a single time. CDR1 and CDR2 (germline): WSHSY, SAAADI. V lost 0 bases and J 6 bases, leaving 5 bases between the germline ends. The CDR3 spans 13 residues. The chain couples TRBV10-2 to TRBJ2-2; D is unresolved. Sequenced here: CD4+ or CD8+ T cells sorted from blood, sampled in a trial of the OX40 agonist ivuxolimab. This TCR was sampled from an adult with an advanced solid tumor such as melanoma, head and neck, liver or kidney cancer. CDR3 sequence: CASSESTPGELFF. The CDR3 DNA is TGCGCCAGCAGTGAGTCAACGCCCGGGGAGCTGTTTTTT.